This TCR beta chain was sequenced in a study of CD8+ T cells in alopecia areata. This CDR3 is built from 16 residues. Trimming took 5 bases from V and 7 from J, leaving 18 bases between them. From germline, CDR1 is MNHEY and CDR2 SMNVEV (reference sequence). Treatment in this sample: oral pan-JAK inhibitor, 5-10 mg twice daily. Starting from PBMCs, sorting isolated CD4+ and CD8+ T cells. Remarks on this clone: What it binds is unknown.

RNA extraction and reverse transcription yielded cDNA as sequencing template. TCRdb's copy holds only in-frame clones and misses some; the assay was immunoSEQ multiplex PCR. The sample shows about 270,000 clones, around three fifths of them seen only once. Whole-study results and caveats: In scalp and blood, many expanded lesional clones persisted during tofacitinib. Administration of tofacitinib significantly diminished scalp clonality and expanded CD8+ clones within the top 100. The presence of one nonresponder keeps the tie between baseline CD8+ expansion and response uncertain.

The source is a human donor with alopecia areata. The sample in question was CD4+ T cells sorted from blood, obtained at approximately week 51, from a patient treated with tofacitinib. The chain has TRBV27 and TRBJ1-6; a weak D match, TRBD1 (6 bases). The DNA for the CDR3 is TGTGCCAGCAGTCCACTGGGGGGGGCAGGGAATTCACCCCTCCACTTT. Protein product: CASSPLGGAGNSPLHF.